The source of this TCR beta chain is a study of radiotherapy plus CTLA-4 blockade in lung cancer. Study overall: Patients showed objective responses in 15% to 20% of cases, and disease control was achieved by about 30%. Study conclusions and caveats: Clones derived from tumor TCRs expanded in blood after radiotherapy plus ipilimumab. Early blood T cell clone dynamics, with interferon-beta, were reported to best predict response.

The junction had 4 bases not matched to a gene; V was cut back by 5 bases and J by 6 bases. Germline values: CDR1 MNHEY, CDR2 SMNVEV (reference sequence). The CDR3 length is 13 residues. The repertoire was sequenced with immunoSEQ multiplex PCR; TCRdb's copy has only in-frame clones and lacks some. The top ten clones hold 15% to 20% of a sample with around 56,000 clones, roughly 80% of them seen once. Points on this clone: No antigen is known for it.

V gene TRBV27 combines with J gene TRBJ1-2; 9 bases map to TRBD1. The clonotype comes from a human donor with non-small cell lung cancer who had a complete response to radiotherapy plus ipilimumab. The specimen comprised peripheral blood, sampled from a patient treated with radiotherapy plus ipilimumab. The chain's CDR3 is CASSLDRGNGYTF. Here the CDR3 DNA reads TGTGCCAGCAGTCTCGACAGGGGGAATGGCTACACCTTC.